This is a list of T cell receptor beta chains from one sample in a study of glioma-infiltrating T cells. TCRdb re-analysed the multiplex PCR reads in MiXCR, keeping a single row per CDR3 protein. The table has about 190,000 distinct CDR3 sequences, approximately 30% seen once. Material: glioma tissue, nonneoplastic brain tissue, or PBMCs (not recorded which). These receptors were collected from a human donor with low-grade glioma or glioblastoma, undergoing nonglioma brain surgery, or in good health (not recorded which). CDR3s include the opening cysteine and the closing phenylalanine or tryptophan. The D gene is left open where the match is weak. Rows give clone size only sometimes, using once, few, many, or a class for an expanded clone.

CDR3aa,CDR3nt,d_gene,v_gene,abundance,j_gene
CATSDSVSPYEQYF,TGTGCCACCAGTGACTCAGTGTCCCCCTACGAGCAGTACTTC,.,TRBV24-1,.,TRBJ2-7
CASQAYRPCRTQYF,TGCGCCAGCCAAGCCTACCGACCGTGTCGTACGCAGTATTTT,.,TRBV4-3,many,TRBJ2-3
CASSFSKDSYEQYF,TGTGCCAGCAGCTTTTCAAAGGACTCCTACGAGCAGTACTTC,.,TRBV7-9,many,TRBJ2-7
CASSLTNSYEQYF,TGTGCCAGCAGTTTAACTAATTCCTACGAGCAGTACTTC,.,TRBV12-3/TRBV12-4,.,TRBJ2-7
CSAGRTSSSGNTIYF,TGCAGTGCGGGGAGGACAAGCAGCTCTGGAAACACCATATATTTT,.,TRBV20-1,many,TRBJ1-3
CSAGDQLVTYEQYF,TGCAGTGCTGGAGATCAACTGGTGACCTACGAGCAGTACTTC,.,TRBV20-1,.,TRBJ2-7
CASSQDPHYDTDTQYF,TGTGCCAGCAGCCAAGATCCTCACTATGACACAGATACGCAGTATTTT,.,TRBV4-2,many,TRBJ2-3
CASSYGLADYNEQFF,TGTGCCAGCAGTTACGGACTAGCGGACTACAATGAGCAGTTCTTC,TRBD2,TRBV6-2/TRBV6-3,many,TRBJ2-1
CSARDAGGASWTEAFF,TGCAGTGCTAGAGATGCCGGGGGCGCGTCGTGGACTGAAGCTTTCTTT,.,TRBV20-1,many,TRBJ1-1
CATSDSLHEQYF,TGTGCCACCAGTGATTCCCTACACGAGCAGTACTTC,.,TRBV24-1,many,TRBJ2-7
CASSRQGLDAFF,TGTGCCAGCAGCCGACAGGGACTCGACGCTTTCTTT,TRBD1,TRBV5-5,many,TRBJ1-1
CASRAGALDNEQFF,TGTGCCAGCAGGGCGGGAGCTTTGGACAATGAGCAGTTCTTC,TRBD2,TRBV2,many,TRBJ2-1
CSSSRTSVATDTQYF,TGTTCCAGCAGCCGGACTAGCGTAGCTACAGATACGCAGTATTTT,TRBD2,TRBV7-3,few,TRBJ2-3
CSARPSGRDNEQFF,TGCAGTGCTAGGCCTAGCGGGAGGGACAATGAGCAGTTCTTC,TRBD2,TRBV20-1,large,TRBJ2-1
CASSPAGTGHGEQYF,TGTGCCAGCAGCCCTGCCGGGACAGGGCATGGCGAGCAGTACTTC,TRBD1,TRBV7-9,many,TRBJ2-7
CASALRVGGNEQYF,TGTGCCAGCGCCCTCAGGGTCGGCGGGAACGAGCAGTACTTC,.,TRBV12-3/TRBV12-4,.,TRBJ2-7
CSARPPLLDYEQYF,TGCAGTGCTAGACCACCGTTACTGGACTACGAGCAGTACTTC,.,TRBV20-1,.,TRBJ2-7
CSASPVGTSGRNEQFF,TGCAGTGCATCCCCAGTGGGGACTAGCGGGAGGAATGAGCAGTTCTTC,TRBD2,TRBV20-1,many,TRBJ2-1
CASSLNSARETQYF,TGTGCCAGCAGCTTAAATAGCGCGCGAGAGACCCAGTACTTC,.,TRBV7-2,many,TRBJ2-5
CASSQPGGADTQYF,TGTGCCAGCAGCCAACCGGGAGGGGCAGATACGCAGTATTTT,TRBD2,TRBV4-2,.,TRBJ2-3
CASSQRPAADTQYF,TGTGCCAGCAGCCAGAGACCAGCCGCAGATACGCAGTATTTT,.,TRBV6-5,.,TRBJ2-3
CASSQRRTSGSYQETQYF,TGTGCCAGCTCGCAACGGAGGACTAGCGGATCGTACCAAGAGACCCAGTACTTC,TRBD2,TRBV18,many,TRBJ2-5
CASGSAGTGGAGDEAFF,TGTGCCAGCGGGTCCGCCGGGACAGGGGGCGCTGGGGATGAAGCTTTCTTT,TRBD1,TRBV27,.,TRBJ1-1
CSVDGGIPQETRYF,TGCAGCGTTGATGGGGGCATCCCCCAGGAGACCCGGTACTTC,.,TRBV29-1,.,TRBJ2-5
CASSIVTTGYNEQFF,TGTGCCAGTAGTATAGTCACTACAGGTTACAATGAGCAGTTCTTC,.,TRBV19,.,TRBJ2-1
CASSLYYGDTEAFF,TGCGCCAGCAGCTTGTACTATGGGGACACTGAAGCTTTCTTT,.,TRBV5-1,.,TRBJ1-1
CATSDGSYEQYF,TGTGCCACCAGTGATGGTTCCTACGAGCAGTACTTC,.,TRBV24-1,many,TRBJ2-7
CASSDVGDKNYGYTF,TGTGCCAGCAGTGATGTGGGGGACAAAAACTATGGCTACACCTTC,.,TRBV25-1,.,TRBJ1-2
CASSLGVDRSDSPLHF,TGTGCCAGCAGTTTAGGTGTTGACCGCTCTGATTCACCCCTCCACTTT,.,TRBV12-3/TRBV12-4,many,TRBJ1-6
CASSLSAGTGGNQPQHF,TGTGCCAGCAGTTTATCCGCCGGGACAGGTGGAAATCAGCCCCAGCATTTT,TRBD1,TRBV27,many,TRBJ1-5
CSFEDRDTEAFF,TGCAGCTTTGAAGATAGGGACACTGAAGCTTTCTTT,.,TRBV29-1,few,TRBJ1-1
CSAPSLAAPTDTQYF,TGCAGTGCTCCCTCCCTAGCGGCCCCCACAGATACGCAGTATTTT,TRBD2,TRBV20-1,many,TRBJ2-3
CASSYPQSGKTYEQYF,TGTGCCAGCAGTTACCCCCAATCAGGGAAGACCTACGAGCAGTACTTC,.,TRBV6-6,many,TRBJ2-7
CASNPTGDTNTGELFF,TGTGCCAGTAATCCTACAGGGGACACGAACACCGGGGAGCTGTTTTTT,TRBD1,TRBV19,.,TRBJ2-2
CAWSYVDSPLHF,TGTGCCTGGAGTTACGTTGATTCACCCCTCCACTTT,.,TRBV30,.,TRBJ1-6
CASSPSERQGYQPQHF,TGTGCCAGCAGCCCATCTGAGAGACAGGGGTATCAGCCCCAGCATTTT,TRBD1,TRBV28,many,TRBJ1-5
CASSFAPGQGNEKLFF,TGTGCCAGCAGCTTTGCGCCGGGACAGGGGAATGAAAAACTGTTTTTT,TRBD1,TRBV5-4,few,TRBJ1-4
CASSIGPSGNNIYF,TGCGCCAGCAGCATTGGTCCATCTGGAAACAACATATATTTT,.,TRBV5-1,.,TRBJ1-3
CASSLVSGSTITGELFF,TGCGCCAGCAGCTTGGTGTCCGGGAGTACAATCACCGGGGAGCTGTTTTTT,.,TRBV5-1,.,TRBJ2-2
CASSLGSSGSAYEQYF,TGTGCCAGCAGCTTAGGATCGAGCGGGAGTGCTTACGAGCAGTACTTC,TRBD2,TRBV7-8,many,TRBJ2-7
CASSPVTRAYNEQFF,TGTGCCAGCAGTCCTGTGACTAGGGCCTACAATGAGCAGTTCTTC,.,TRBV6-2/TRBV6-3,once,TRBJ2-1
CASSQSGNTEAFF,TGTGCCAGCAGCCAGTCAGGGAACACTGAAGCTTTCTTT,.,TRBV14,many,TRBJ1-1
CSARVAGGVGQPQHF,TGCAGTGCTAGAGTTGCAGGGGGGGTGGGTCAGCCCCAGCATTTT,TRBD1,TRBV20-1,many,TRBJ1-5
CASSLTGLRSPLHF,TGTGCCAGCAGCCTAACAGGGTTAAGATCACCCCTCCACTTT,.,TRBV12-3/TRBV12-4,.,TRBJ1-6
CASSFSGTGGFGEQFF,TGTGCCAGCAGCTTCTCAGGGACGGGAGGTTTTGGGGAGCAGTTCTTC,TRBD2,TRBV7-6,many,TRBJ2-1
CASSLWTRNTDTQYF,TGTGCCAGCAGCTTATGGACTAGAAACACAGATACGCAGTATTTT,TRBD2,TRBV7-8,many,TRBJ2-3
CASTTGSPNQPQHF,TGTGCCAGCACTACAGGGTCCCCCAATCAGCCCCAGCATTTT,.,TRBV12-3/TRBV12-4,many,TRBJ1-5
CASSPQGFDYGYTF,TGTGCCAGCAGCCCCCAGGGATTCGACTATGGCTACACCTTC,.,TRBV14,few,TRBJ1-2
CASSPIAGRSYNEQFF,TGTGCCAGCAGTCCAATAGCGGGCCGGTCCTACAATGAGCAGTTCTTC,TRBD2,TRBV28,many,TRBJ2-1
CASSQRTGEKTQYF,TGCGCCAGCAGCCAGAGGACAGGGGAAAAGACCCAGTACTTC,TRBD1,TRBV4-1,few,TRBJ2-5
CASSYRGSHQPQHF,TGTGCCAGCAGTTACAGGGGATCGCATCAGCCCCAGCATTTT,.,TRBV6-2/TRBV6-3,.,TRBJ1-5
CASSYNPDYNEQYF,TGTGCCAGCAGTTATAATCCCGACTACAACGAGCAGTACTTC,.,TRBV6-1,.,TRBJ2-7
CASRHFDRVSGYTF,TGTGCCAGCAGACATTTCGACAGGGTGTCTGGCTACACGTTC,TRBD1,TRBV28,.,TRBJ1-2
CASSFGGGAHTEAFF,TGTGCCAGCAGCTTTGGCGGGGGCGCTCACACTGAAGCTTTCTTT,.,TRBV7-9,.,TRBJ1-1